Below are 16 T cell receptor beta chains sequenced from a single sample in a study of blood T cell repertoires in COVID-19. The table came from immunoSEQ multiplex PCR; TCRdb's copy has only in-frame clones and leaves some out. The sample carries fewer than 350,000 clones, about nine tenths recorded once. Material for sequencing was peripheral blood. Receptor source: a man aged 25 to 40 with COVID-19, enrolled during active disease.

The chain couples TRBV18 to TRBJ1-2, with D perhaps matching TRBD1 (5 bases). The V end was cut by 0 bases, the J end by 4 bases, with 9 bases between. CDR1 and CDR2 (germline): KGHSH, LQKENI. This CDR3 is 14 amino acids long. The CDR3 DNA follows: TGTGCCAGCTCACCACCGGGCAGGGTCTATGGCTACACCTTC. Amino acid sequence: CASSPPGRVYGYTF.

In nucleotides, the CDR3 is TGTGCCACCAGTGATCCTCCAGGAGATACGCAGTATTTT. Amino acid sequence: CATSDPPGDTQYF. V is TRBV24-1 and J is TRBJ2-3; D not certain. The V and J ends lost 3 bases and 5 bases respectively, with 8 bases between them. The CDR3 totals 13 residues. Germline-derived CDR1 and CDR2 are KGHDR and SFDVKD.

V usage is TRBV4-3 and J usage is TRBJ1-5; D uncertain. V was cut by 0 bases and J by 5 bases, with 5 bases left in between. Germline assignment: CDR1 LGHNA and CDR2 YSLEER. The CDR3 is made up of 13 amino acids. For the CDR3, the DNA is TGCGCCAGCAGCCAAGACTTATATCAGCCCCAGCATTTT. Its protein is CASSQDLYQPQHF.

This chain joins TRBV11-3 and TRBJ2-3; 12 nucleotides align to TRBD2. In germline, CDR1 is SGHNT, CDR2 YENEEA. The CDR3 length is 18 residues. With 0 bases clipped from V and 4 bases from J, the junction kept 8 bases outside the gene matches. The CDR3 nucleotides read TGTGCCAGCAGCTTAGAATGGGCTAGCGGGGGGGAGTCAGATACGCAGTATTTT. Residues: CASSLEWASGGESDTQYF. Together with reference TRBV11-3 and TRBJ2-3, the CDR3 gives the full variable domain: EAGVVQSPRYKIIEKKQPVAFWCNPISGHNTLYWYLQNLGQGPELLIRYENEEAVDDSQLPKDRFSAERLKGVDSTLKIQPAELGDSAVYLCASSLEWASGGESDTQYFGPGTRLTVL.

The chain uses TRBV11-2 and TRBJ2-3, with 11 bases fitting TRBD2. The length of the CDR3 is 19 residues. The germline V gene encodes CDR1 SGHAT and CDR2 FQNNGV. Germline trimming cut 2 bases from V and 8 bases from J; bases unmatched to any gene: 18. The CDR3 coding sequence is TGTGCCAGCAGCTTACACTACGCCGAGACTAGCGGGGTCTTTCGTACGCAGTATTTT. Its translation is CASSLHYAETSGVFRTQYF.

The sample holds a few counts of this clone. The chain carries TRBV7-2 and TRBJ1-6; D gene uncertain. V shed 1 base and J shed 0 bases, with 13 bases lying between them. The CDR3 length is 18 residues. Germline V gene lookup returns CDR1 SGHTA and CDR2 FQGNSA. DNA of the CDR3: TGTGCCAGCAGCTTAGACTTGCGGGCAAGCTCCTATAATTCACCCCTCCACTTT. Translation gives CASSLDLRASSYNSPLHF.

This clone was found once. The chain couples TRBV28 to TRBJ2-3, with D tentatively TRBD2 (5 bases). This CDR3 comprises 15 residues. Germline CDR1 reads MDHEN; CDR2 reads SYDVKM. With 7 bases removed from V and 2 bases from J, the gap between germline ends came to 16 bases. Here the CDR3 DNA reads TGTGCCAGCACCCAAAGCCGGGGAAACACAGATACGCAGTATTTT. It yields the protein CASTQSRGNTDTQYF. The whole variable domain, remainder taken from reference TRBV28 and TRBJ2-3, is DVKVTQSSRYLVKRTGEKVFLECVQDMDHENMFWYRQDPGLGLRLIYFSYDVKMKEKGDIPEGYSVSREKKERFSLILESASTNQTSMYLCASTQSRGNTDTQYFGPGTRLTVL.

This CDR3 reads CASSFFGTNTGELFF. In nucleotides, the CDR3 is TGTGCCAGCAGTTTCTTCGGGACGAACACCGGGGAGCTGTTTTTT. The chain joins TRBV27 to TRBJ2-2, with D tentatively TRBD2 (5 bases). CDR1 and CDR2 (germline): MNHEY, SMNVEV (reference sequence). Trimming stripped 3 bases from V and 0 bases from J, with 8 bases between. The CDR3 consists of 15 residues.

Turning to this clone: Mismatch with germline at one junction end may stem from a read error. The rearrangement links TRBV5-1 to TRBJ2-3; 10 bases map to TRBD1. The CDR3 length is 16 residues. Per the germline V gene, CDR1 is SGHRS and CDR2 is YFSETQ. CDR3 bases: TGCGCCAGCAGTTTGGGGGGACAGGGGCGCACAGATACGCAGTATTTT. It is translated as CASSLGGQGRTDTQYF.

The V call is TRBV24-1, the J call TRBJ1-5, with 10 bases fitting TRBD1. The CDR3 sequence is 14 residues long. The germline V gene has CDR1 KGHDR and CDR2 SFDVKD. Germline trimming cut 4 bases from V and 7 bases from J; bases unmatched to any gene: 3. The DNA of the CDR3 is TGTGCCACCAGTGAGGGACAGGGGTACCAGCCCCAGCATTTT. It is translated as CATSEGQGYQPQHF.

This rearrangement joins TRBV28 to TRBJ2-4, with D perhaps TRBD1 (7 bases). This CDR3 has 17 residues. Trimming shortened V by 1 base and J by 6 bases, and 19 bases separated the two germline ends. CDR1 and CDR2 (germline): MDHEN, SYDVKM. The CDR3 sequence is CASSLLSSGDSLNIQYF. CDR3 DNA sequence: TGTGCCAGCAGTTTATTATCATCGGGGGACAGCCTAAACATTCAGTACTTC.

This chain uses TRBV18 with TRBJ1-1; 11 positions agree with TRBD1. V trimming: 6 bases; J trimming: 0 bases; junction bases outside the gene matches: 6. Germline CDR1 reads KGHSH; CDR2 reads LQKENI. This CDR3 comprises 16 residues. This CDR3 reads CASSTGTGGLNTEAFF. CDR3 DNA sequence: TGTGCCAGCTCGACGGGGACAGGGGGACTGAACACTGAAGCTTTCTTT.

The V gene is TRBV27, the J gene TRBJ2-1; perhaps TRBD1 as D (6 bases). The CDR3 length is 12 residues. CDR1 is MNHEY and CDR2 is SMNVEV in the germline V gene (reference sequence). The germline V and J ends were trimmed by 6 bases and 4 bases, with 7 bases remaining between them. The CDR3, as DNA: TGTGCCAGCAGCACAGGGTACAATGAGCAGTTCTTC. Encoded protein: CASSTGYNEQFF.

A single count supports this clone. An end of the junction does not agree with germline; a read error may underlie this. This chain joins TRBV6-1 and TRBJ2-7; maybe TRBD1 (6 bases). Germline CDR1 MNHNS, CDR2 SASEGT. This CDR3 comprises 12 residues. The CDR3 DNA reads TGTGCCAGCAGTCAAGCAGGGGTTGAGCAGTACTTC. This gives the protein CASSQAGVEQYF.

This clone is labeled as medium-sized. The rearrangement links TRBV4-3 to TRBJ1-2, with 8 bases lining up with TRBD1. Germline V gives CDR1 LGHNA, CDR2 YSLEER. The V and J ends lost 3 bases and 7 bases, in that order; junction bases with no gene match: 13. The CDR3 spans 16 residues. Here the CDR3 DNA reads TGCGCCAGCAGCCACAGGGGAAGGCAGGGGGCGTTTGGCTACACCTTC. Translated: CASSHRGRQGAFGYTF.

The CDR3 nucleotides are TGTGCCAGCAGTTTATCCCGTGAAAAACTGTTTTTT. As protein: CASSLSREKLFF. This sequence joins TRBV28 and TRBJ1-4; D not resolved. The V and J ends lost 1 base and 7 bases respectively, with 4 bases between them. CDR1 is MDHEN, CDR2 SYDVKM, per germline. This CDR3 has 12 amino acids.